The text below deals with one TCR beta chain. This record comes from a study of blood T cell repertoires in COVID-19. Study-level background: Acute and convalescent COVID-19 samples came from the United States, Italy and Spain.

Looked up from germline, CDR1 is SGHAT and CDR2 is FQDESV (reference sequence). The V gene end was trimmed by 5 bases and the J gene end by 7 bases; junction bases not matched to a gene: 5. This CDR3 region has 16 residues. Generated by immunoSEQ multiplex PCR, the TCRdb table keeps only in-frame clones and is missing some. Of under 350,000 clones listed, roughly four fifths were seen once; the top ten hold 9.4%. The genes are TRBV11-1 and TRBJ2-1; 16 nucleotides agree with TRBD2. Sequenced: peripheral blood. This receptor was taken from a woman between 50 and 59 years old who had recovered from COVID-19. This CDR3 is CASSLGLAGGLNEQFF. CDR3 coding DNA: TGTGCCAGCAGCCTGGGACTAGCGGGAGGGTTGAATGAGCAGTTCTTC.